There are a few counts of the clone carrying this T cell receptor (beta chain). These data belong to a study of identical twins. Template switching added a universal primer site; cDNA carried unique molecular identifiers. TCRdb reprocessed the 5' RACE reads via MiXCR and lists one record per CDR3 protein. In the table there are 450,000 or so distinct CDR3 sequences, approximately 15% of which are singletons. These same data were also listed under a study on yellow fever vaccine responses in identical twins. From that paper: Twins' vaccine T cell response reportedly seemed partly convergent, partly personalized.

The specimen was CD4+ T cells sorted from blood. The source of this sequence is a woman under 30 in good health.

The CDR3 DNA follows: TGCAGTGCGGAAGGGCCCTATAGCAATCAGCCCCAGCATTTT. Translation gives CSAEGPYSNQPQHF. The chain combines TRBV20-1 with TRBJ1-5; D not resolved. The CDR3 extends over 14 amino acids. Looked up from germline, CDR1 is DFQATT and CDR2 is SNEGSKA (reference sequence). V was pared by 6 bases and J by 0 bases, with 12 bases between.